This paragraph covers one T cell receptor beta chain sequence. Its antigen is currently unknown. This PCR relied on a set of 60 Vbeta primers and 13 Jbeta primers. The repertoire was sequenced with immunoSEQ multiplex PCR; TCRdb's copy has only in-frame clones and lacks some. The repertoire holds 95,000 to 150,000 clones, with roughly 80% as singletons. The sample is drawn from a study of cytomegalovirus exposure and HLA in healthy donors. Study-wide points: Roughly uniform depth of sequencing across donors was assumed in presence/absence analyses.

The source is a man between 25 and 39 years old in good health and CMV-seronegative. The sample taken for sequencing was PBMCs.

The CDR3 nucleotides read TGTGCCAGCAGCTTAAGTCCCCAGAACACTGAAGCTTTCTTT. Protein: CASSLSPQNTEAFF. V is TRBV7-3 and J is TRBJ1-1; D uncertain. Germline lookup yields CDR1 SGHTA and CDR2 FQGTGA. The CDR3 loop spans 14 amino acids. The ends were cut back, 1 base at V and 1 base at J, with 7 bases in the middle.